This paragraph reports one T cell receptor beta chain. Unique molecular identifiers were incorporated into the prepared TCRbeta library. TCRdb fed the PCR reads into MiXCR, producing one record per CDR3 protein. Among approximately 400,000 distinct CDR3 sequences, roughly 17% were seen once, and the ten largest hold around 28%. Trimming took off 2 bases at V and 2 bases at J, with 23 bases between the two ends. Germline CDR1 SGHRS, CDR2 YFSETQ. The CDR3 extends over 18 amino acids. The data were taken from a study of T-cell reconstitution after alpha-beta-depleted transplantation in children. Specimen: PBMCs, mostly from graft donor cells, collected 360 days after TCRalphabeta/CD19-depleted stem cell transplant. The genes are TRBV5-1 and TRBJ2-7, with D perhaps TRBD2 (6 bases). The clonotype originates from a boy under two years old who had a stem cell transplant for Wiskott-Aldrich syndrome, so the T cells may come from the graft donor. CDR3 sequence: CASSLYLPGLKGAYEQYF. The CDR3 region has the DNA TGCGCCAGCAGCTTATATCTTCCGGGACTCAAGGGAGCCTACGAGCAGTACTTC.